A selection of T cell receptor beta chains follows, all from one sample in a study of CD8 T cells in ankylosing spondylitis. TCRdb re-analysed the 5' RACE reads in MiXCR, keeping a single row per CDR3 protein. The data show about 540,000 distinct CDR3 sequences, with roughly 13% seen just once and 6.5% to 7% held by the top ten. The sequenced sample was blood, either unsorted or a sorted T cell fraction (not recorded which). The receptors shown here come from a male donor with ankylosing spondylitis. CDR3s include the opening cysteine and the closing phenylalanine or tryptophan. D genes are given only for firm matches. Not all rows give a size; the values are once, few, many and, for expanded clones, a class.

d_call	clone_size	v_call	cdr3_length	j_call	cdr3_nt	cdr3_aa
NA	few	TRBV6-5	14	TRBJ1-2	TGTGCCAGCAGTTACGAGGGCAGGGACTATGGCTACACCTTC	CASSYEGRDYGYTF
NA	few	TRBV10-2	11	TRBJ1-1	TGCGCCAGCAGTGTATACACTGAAGCTTTCTTT	CASSVYTEAFF
NA	NA	TRBV5-6	15	TRBJ1-4	TGTGCCAGCAGCTTGGCCCAGGCCGGTAATGAAAAACTGTTTTTT	CASSLAQAGNEKLFF
NA	many	TRBV27	15	TRBJ2-5	TGTGCCAGCAGTATCATGGACAGTTCTCAAGAGACCCAGTACTTC	CASSIMDSSQETQYF
TRBD1	NA	TRBV5-1	15	TRBJ2-3	TGCGCCAGCAGAGACCGGACAGGGGGCACAGATACGCAGTATTTT	CASRDRTGGTDTQYF
NA	few	TRBV2	16	TRBJ1-1	TGTGCCAGCAGTGGGACGCGGCCGCCCGAGGGCACTGAAGCTTTCTTT	CASSGTRPPEGTEAFF
NA	NA	TRBV10-3	17	TRBJ1-1	TGTGCCATCAGGGGTTACACAGGAGGGTCGGGGAACACTGAAGCTTTCTTT	CAIRGYTGGSGNTEAFF
NA	NA	TRBV5-1	14	TRBJ1-1	TGCGCCAGCAGCTTGGAGGAGGGTTGGAGTGAAGCTTTCTTT	CASSLEEGWSEAFF
TRBD1	few	TRBV24-1	15	TRBJ2-3	TGTGCCACCTCGAGGACAGGGGATAGCACAGATACGCAGTATTTT	CATSRTGDSTDTQYF
NA	NA	TRBV27	14	TRBJ2-2	TGTGCCAGCAGTTTATTCGGACTCGGCGGGGAGCTGTTTTTT	CASSLFGLGGELFF
NA	few	TRBV20-1	13	TRBJ1-5	TGCAGTGCTCGAGCGGGGGTTGATCAGCCCCAGCATTTT	CSARAGVDQPQHF
NA	many	TRBV3-1	15	TRBJ2-1	TGTGCCAGCAAACATAGCGCGAGCTCCTACAATGAGCAGTTCTTC	CASKHSASSYNEQFF
NA	NA	TRBV20-1	13	TRBJ1-4	TGCAGTGCTCCTGAAGGGGCTAATGAAAAACTGTTTTTT	CSAPEGANEKLFF
TRBD2	NA	TRBV20-1	17	TRBJ2-3	TGCAGTGCACGGACTAGCGGGAGGGTGGGCGGCACAGATACGCAGTATTTT	CSARTSGRVGGTDTQYF
TRBD1	NA	TRBV2	16	TRBJ1-1	TGTGCCAGCCGGGGAGTGAGAAGGGGGCTCGATTCTGAAGCTTTCTTT	CASRGVRRGLDSEAFF
NA	NA	TRBV5-1	15	TRBJ1-1	TGCGCCAGCAGCTTAATTGGAGGATTCAGCACTGAAGCTTTCTTT	CASSLIGGFSTEAFF
NA	few	TRBV3-1	14	TRBJ2-2	TGTGCCAGCAGCCAACTTCAACCCACCGGGGAGCTGTTTTTT	CASSQLQPTGELFF
NA	many	TRBV9	15	TRBJ2-2	TGTGCCAGCAGCGTAGTGGACGGACTCACCGGGGAGCTGTTTTTT	CASSVVDGLTGELFF
TRBD2	NA	TRBV25-1	18	TRBJ2-1	TGTGCCAGCAGTGAATATGGGACTAGCGGGAACACCTACAATGAGCAGTTCTTC	CASSEYGTSGNTYNEQFF
NA	few	TRBV6-2/TRBV6-3	16	TRBJ1-5	TGTGCCAGCAGTCGCGGGAAGGACACTCGCGATCAGCCCCAGCATTTT	CASSRGKDTRDQPQHF
TRBD1	many	TRBV12-3/TRBV12-4	13	TRBJ1-1	TGTGCCAGCAGTTCACACAGGGGCACTGAAGCTTTCTTT	CASSSHRGTEAFF
TRBD2	few	TRBV20-1	13	TRBJ2-7	TGCAGTGCTTTGGGGACTAGCGGCCTCCGGCAGTACTTC	CSALGTSGLRQYF
TRBD1	NA	TRBV10-3	13	TRBJ1-5	TGTGCCACCGCAGGGGGAATAGGGCAGCCCCAGCATTTT	CATAGGIGQPQHF